Each of the 8 T cell receptor beta chains below was sequenced from the same sample in a study of blood T cells in healthy people across ages. Next came a second PCR, run for about 7 to 11 cycles, which used a sample-barcoded 5' primer along with a J-beta primer mix. In TCRdb, the 5' RACE reads were re-called with MiXCR into one record per CDR3 protein. Here the sample spans about a million distinct CDR3 sequences, 51% being singletons. Material: blood. Receptors originate from an older woman in good health.

This chain joins TRBV11-1 and TRBJ2-1, with a tentative D call TRBD1 (5 bases). Trimming removed 0 bases from V and 8 bases from J, with 17 bases in between. The CDR3 is 16 residues long. CDR1 SGHAT and CDR2 FQDESV come from the germline V gene (reference sequence). The chain's CDR3 is CASSLAGPNQGDEQFF. CDR3 DNA sequence: TGTGCCAGCAGCTTAGCGGGGCCTAACCAGGGCGATGAGCAGTTCTTC.

The CDR3, as DNA: TGTGCCAGCAGTTCTCCGGGACAGGGGGGTGGCTATGGCTACACCTTC. It specifies CASSSPGQGGGYGYTF. The chain has TRBV7-2 and TRBJ1-2, with 11 bases lining up with TRBD1. Germline CDR1 reads SGHTA; CDR2 reads FQGNSA. The CDR3 runs 16 residues. Unmatched junction bases numbered 10, after V lost 6 bases and J lost 4 bases.

J is TRBJ2-3 and V is TRBV18; D is undetermined. The germline V gene encodes CDR1 KGHSH and CDR2 LQKENI. This CDR3 region has 15 residues. V lost 3 bases and J 2 bases, leaving 12 bases between the germline ends. DNA of the CDR3: TGTGCCAGCTCACCCCGGGTCACGGACACAGATACGCAGTATTTT. Its protein is CASSPRVTDTDTQYF.

This chain uses TRBV24-1 with TRBJ2-1; perhaps TRBD2 as D (6 bases). The CDR3 runs 15 residues. CDR1 is KGHDR, CDR2 SFDVKD, per germline. The V and J ends lost 1 base and 4 bases respectively, with 10 bases between them. DNA for the CDR3: TGTGCCACCAGTGATTTCGAGACTAGGTACAATGAGCAGTTCTTC. Amino acids: CATSDFETRYNEQFF.

This chain connects TRBV20-1 to TRBJ2-1, with TRBD1 as a possible D gene (5 bases). Germline V CDR1 and CDR2: DFQATT, SNEGSKA (reference sequence). The CDR3 contains 12 residues. V lost 6 bases, J lost 5 bases, and 11 bases lay in between. The CDR3 sequence is CSAIDRHNEQFF. CDR3 coding DNA: TGCAGTGCAATCGACAGACACAATGAGCAGTTCTTC.

This chain uses TRBV20-1 with TRBJ2-5; 7 positions agree with TRBD2. The tail of the sequence fits TRBJ2-7 better, so the J call may be wrong. From germline, CDR1 is DFQATT and CDR2 SNEGSKA (reference sequence). The CDR3 length is 15 residues. The CDR3 region has the DNA TGCAGTGCTGTGACTGGGCTAGCGGAGAACTACGAGCAGTACTTC. Amino acid sequence: CSAVTGLAENYEQYF.

The V gene is TRBV5-4, the J gene TRBJ2-1; D perhaps matches TRBD2 (6 bases). The germline CDR1 and CDR2 sequences are SGHNT and YYREEE (reference sequence). Trimming pared 5 bases from V and 6 bases from J, leaving 15 bases between. The CDR3 contains 14 residues. CDR3 loop: CASRGEERANEQFF. The CDR3 bases are TGTGCCAGCAGGGGGGAGGAGAGGGCCAATGAGCAGTTCTTC.

The rearrangement uses TRBV20-1 and TRBJ2-4; D ambiguous. Judging by the DNA end, TRBJ2-7 fits better; the J call may be wrong. The CDR3 totals 16 residues. CDR1 and CDR2 from the germline V gene are DFQATT and SNEGSKA (reference sequence). The CDR3 DNA sequence: TGCAGTGCTAGAGATCCTATTGCTGCGGAAAAATACGAGCAGTACTTC. It translates to CSARDPIAAEKYEQYF.